The 10 T cell receptor beta chains below come from one sample, sequenced in a study of post-analysis software for immune sequencing data. Broader study findings: TRBV5-6, TRBV5-1 and TRBV20-1 were among four or five TRBV segments more frequent in patients than controls.

What these receptors recognize is not known. Unique molecular identifiers were present in the TCR beta cDNA libraries. TCRdb re-called the PCR reads through MiXCR, storing one row per CDR3 protein. The table shows about 430,000 distinct CDR3 sequences, with 35% to 45% occurring only once. The specimen was blood. These receptors came from a girl aged 2 to 10 with multiple sclerosis.

This clonotype has a handful of counts. The CDR3, as DNA: TGTGCCAGCAGGGGGGACAGGAATAATGCCTACGAGCAGTACTTC. This gives the protein CASRGDRNNAYEQYF. The V gene is TRBV6-5, the J gene TRBJ2-7, with 8 bases fitting TRBD1. The length of the CDR3 is 15 residues. CDR1 is MNHEY, CDR2 SVGAGI, per germline. V was clipped by 6 bases and J by 2 bases; unmatched bases: 9.

V is TRBV20-1 and J is TRBJ2-7; TRBD2 agrees at 16 bases. The V gene's germline CDR1 is DFQATT and CDR2 SNEGSKA (reference sequence). V trimming: 4 bases; J trimming: 1 base; junction bases outside the gene matches: 10. This CDR3 has 18 residues. CDR3 in amino acids: CSAMRGLAGGLLSYEQYF. DNA of the CDR3: TGCAGTGCTATGCGGGGACTAGCGGGGGGGCTATTATCCTACGAGCAGTACTTC.

The sample holds a few counts of this clonotype. V is TRBV29-1 and J is TRBJ1-1; 8 positions agree with TRBD1. This CDR3 region has 12 residues. The ends lost 6 bases at V and 2 bases at J; junction bases unmatched: 2. Germline loops: CDR1 SQVTM, CDR2 ANQGSEA. As DNA, the CDR3 is TGCAGCGTACAGGGGGGAAACACTGAAGCTTTCTTT. It translates to CSVQGGNTEAFF.

V gene TRBV6-5 combines with J gene TRBJ2-7; D may be TRBD1 (6 bases). Germline CDR1 is MNHEY and CDR2 is SVGAGI. The V end lost 2 bases, the J end lost 4 bases, and 21 bases lay between the germline ends. The CDR3 has 17 residues. Here the CDR3 reads CASSYTLKSRDIYEQYF. CDR3 nucleotides: TGTGCCAGCAGTTACACCCTCAAGTCCCGGGACATTTACGAGCAGTACTTC.

This clonotype has a handful of counts. This chain links TRBV7-3 with TRBJ2-3, with 10 positions matching TRBD1. Germline lookup yields CDR1 SGHTA and CDR2 FQGTGA. The CDR3 is made up of 16 amino acids. The junction had 11 bases not matched to a gene; V was cut back by 5 bases and J by 6 bases. The chain's CDR3 is CASSPRTGGIVDTQYF. The CDR3 region has the DNA TGTGCCAGCAGCCCTCGGACAGGGGGTATAGTCGATACGCAGTATTTT.

V and J are TRBV6-5 and TRBJ1-2; D perhaps matches TRBD1 (5 bases). Trimming shortened V by 6 bases and J by 7 bases, and 12 bases separated the two germline ends. Germline assignment: CDR1 MNHEY and CDR2 SVGAGI. CDR3 size: 12 residues. Written as DNA, the CDR3 is TGTGCCAGCAGCCGGACAATTGGTGGCTACACCTTC. Residues: CASSRTIGGYTF.

This clonotype was detected only a few times. The gene calls are TRBV12-3 or TRBV12-4 and TRBJ2-5; 12 bases line up with TRBD1. Judging by the DNA end, TRBJ2-7 fits better; the J call may be wrong. The CDR3 has 14 residues. CDR3: CASSWDRGRSEQYF. DNA of the CDR3: TGTGCCAGCAGTTGGGACAGGGGGCGGAGCGAGCAGTACTTC.

The V and J genes are TRBV7-2 and TRBJ2-1; D gene unclear. This CDR3 is built from 11 residues. From germline, CDR1 is SGHTA and CDR2 FQGNSA. V was pared by 11 bases and J by 5 bases, with 10 bases between. The chain's CDR3 is CAHRRDNEQFF. The CDR3 DNA sequence: TGTGCCCACAGACGTGACAATGAGCAGTTCTTC.

The chain has TRBV7-6 and TRBJ2-7, with D unresolved. The CDR3 consists of 14 residues. Germline loops: CDR1 SGHVS, CDR2 FNYEAQ. The ends were cut back, 4 bases at V and 0 bases at J, with 10 bases in the middle. The CDR3 DNA follows: TGTGCCAGCAGCTACTGGCCGAGCTCCTACGAGCAGTACTTC. The encoded protein is CASSYWPSSYEQYF.

This clonotype has more than one count but fewer than ten. The rearrangement uses TRBV12-3 or TRBV12-4 and TRBJ2-5, with D possibly called TRBD1 or TRBD2 (6 bases each). V lost 1 base and J lost 4, with 7 bases in between. CDR3 length: 13 residues. As DNA, the CDR3 is TGTGCCAGCAGTTTAGAGGGGGGAGAGACCCAGTACTTC. Translation: CASSLEGGETQYF.